A selection of T cell receptor beta chains follows, all from one sample in a study of OX40 agonist ivuxolimab in advanced cancers. Repertoires were generated with immunoSEQ multiplex PCR, while TCRdb's copy carries only in-frame clones and drops some. The repertoire consists of tens of thousands of clones, with around 90% occurring once and the leading ten covering about 2%. The starting material was CD4+ or CD8+ T cells sorted from blood, obtained in a trial of the OX40 agonist ivuxolimab. The receptors were sampled from an adult with an advanced solid tumor such as melanoma, head and neck, liver or kidney cancer. CDR3s include the opening cysteine and the closing phenylalanine or tryptophan. A D gene is named only where the DNA matches it firmly. Clone size is not always given. Where it is, it says once, few, many or a class for expanded clones.

j_call v_call d_call clone_size cdr3_nt cdr3_aa
TRBJ2-5 TRBV14 TRBD2 NA TGTGCCAGCAGCCCCCGCTTAGCGGGGGGAGAGACCCAGTACTTC CASSPRLAGGETQYF
TRBJ2-1 TRBV5-4 TRBD2 NA TGTGCCAGCAGCTTGTCAGCGGGAGTTACCTACAATGAGCAGTTCTTC CASSLSAGVTYNEQFF
TRBJ2-1 TRBV2 TRBD2 NA TGTGCCAGCAGGGGACTAGCGGGGAACAATGAGCAGTTCTTC CASRGLAGNNEQFF
TRBJ2-7 TRBV10-3 NA NA TGTGCCATCAGCCCCCGGGGCGAAGCCTACGAGCAGTACTTC CAISPRGEAYEQYF
TRBJ1-1 TRBV6-5 NA NA TGTGCCAGCAGTTACGGTCAGTGGTCTGAAGCTTTCTTT CASSYGQWSEAFF
TRBJ2-1 TRBV7-2 TRBD2 NA TGTGCCAGCAGTCAGACTAGCGGGTACAATGAGCAGTTCTTC CASSQTSGYNEQFF
TRBJ1-4 TRBV27 TRBD1 NA TGTGCCAGCAGGCCCCGGGACAGGGGAGTAGTAAATGAAAAACTGTTTTTT CASRPRDRGVVNEKLFF
TRBJ2-7 TRBV11-2 TRBD1 NA TGTGCCAGCAGCACGGGACAGCCGTACGAGCAGTACTTC CASSTGQPYEQYF
TRBJ1-2 TRBV18 NA NA TGTGCCAGCTCACCTAGCCCCGGGTCGGGACGCTACACCTTC CASSPSPGSGRYTF
TRBJ1-1 TRBV2 NA NA TGTGCCAGCAGGACAGATTCGGCGAGCACTGAAGCTTTCTTT CASRTDSASTEAFF
TRBJ1-4 TRBV9 TRBD1 NA TGTGCCAGCAGCGTAGGAGGGACAGGGCGGGAAAAACTGTTTTTT CASSVGGTGREKLFF
TRBJ2-5 TRBV5-1 TRBD1 NA TGCGCCAGCAGCTCGACTACAGGGGGCGCGGGGGAGACCCAGTACTTC CASSSTTGGAGETQYF
TRBJ1-1 TRBV18 NA NA TGTGCCAGCTCACCTGGGACACGCCAGAACACTGAAGCTTTCTTT CASSPGTRQNTEAFF
TRBJ2-2 TRBV9 NA NA TGTGCCAGCAGCGTGCAGGGTTTGGGCACCGGGGAGCTGTTTTTT CASSVQGLGTGELFF
TRBJ1-3 TRBV6-6 NA NA TGTGCCAGCATCACTACAGCCTCTGGAAACACCATATATTTT CASITTASGNTIYF
TRBJ1-2 TRBV6-6 TRBD1 NA TGTGCCAGCAGTTATCGTGGGGACAGTAGTTCGTCTGACACCTTC CASSYRGDSSSSDTF
TRBJ2-3 TRBV30 NA NA TGTGCCTGGACTCTGGGGGCTGTAGATACGCAGTATTTT CAWTLGAVDTQYF
TRBJ2-5 TRBV5-1 NA NA TGCGCCAGCAGCTTGGCGGAACCGGACAGAGAGACCCAGTACTTC CASSLAEPDRETQYF
TRBJ1-2 TRBV28 TRBD1 NA TGTGCCAGCAGCACAGGGGCCGTAAGCGGCTACACCTTC CASSTGAVSGYTF
TRBJ1-2 TRBV19 TRBD1 NA TGTGCCAGTACCCCGGACAGGGGTTTGGGCTATGGCTACACCTTC CASTPDRGLGYGYTF
TRBJ2-1 TRBV19 TRBD2 NA TGTGCCACCATGGGTAGCGGGTCATCCTACAATGAGCAGTTCTTC CATMGSGSSYNEQFF
TRBJ2-7 TRBV28 NA few TGTGCCAGCAGTTTGAATGGCTACGAGCAGTACTTC CASSLNGYEQYF
TRBJ2-5 TRBV7-2 NA once TGTGCCAGCAGCTCGGACGGGACCGAGACCCAGTACTTC CASSSDGTETQYF
TRBJ1-1 TRBV11-1 NA once TGTGCCAGCTGCGATTCTAGTGAAGCTTTCTTT CASCDSSEAFF
TRBJ2-1 TRBV5-1 NA NA TGCGCCAGCAGCGATCGATCCGGGGGCGCCTACAATGAGCAGTTCTTC CASSDRSGGAYNEQFF
TRBJ1-1 TRBV7-6 NA NA TGTGCCAGCAGCTTAGGGTCAGGACCGAACACTGAAGCTTTCTTT CASSLGSGPNTEAFF
TRBJ2-7 TRBV19 NA NA TGTGCCAGTAGCAAAATTACTGAGCGGGTTGGGAGCTCCTACGAGCAGTACTTC CASSKITERVGSSYEQYF
TRBJ2-7 TRBV28 TRBD1 NA TGTGCCAGCAGTCTCCTATCAGGGGGCTTAGGCTACGAGCAGTACTTC CASSLLSGGLGYEQYF